The T cell receptor beta chain described here comes from a study of regulatory T cells in long-lasting Graves disease. Study outcomes and limitations: The analysis examined peripheral blood only and excluded thyroid tissue. Persistent Graves' cases showed lower TCR diversity than newly diagnosed cases. More public clonotypes were shared by persistent patients (2,741) than by new patients (about 970).

Time point given: newly diagnosed GD, antithyroid drugs for less than 3 months. Preparation of the TCR library used RNA extracted from PBMCs. Graves' disease diagnosis used American Thyroid Association guidelines. CDR3-region Arm-PCR and iRepertoire HTBI primers produced the TCR beta libraries. Via MiXCR, TCRdb re-called the multiplex PCR reads, giving one row per CDR3 protein. This sample has around 420,000 distinct CDR3 sequences, with roughly 16% found just once. This clonotype turned up a few times. What it binds is not known. The CDR3 covers 19 residues. V was pared by 3 bases and J by 5 bases, with 16 bases of the junction left unmatched. CDR1 is LGHDT and CDR2 is YNNKEL in the germline V gene (reference sequence).

The J gene is TRBJ2-5, the V gene TRBV3-1, with TRBD2 identical over 12 bases. The sample was peripheral blood mononuclear cells (PBMCs), taken at new diagnosis, from a patient treated with antithyroid drugs. The source of this sequence is a female donor with Graves disease. In DNA form, the CDR3 reads TGTGCCAGCAGCCACCACGAAGGACCTAGCGGGGGGGCTCGGGAGACCCAGTACTTC. This encodes CASSHHEGPSGGARETQYF.